What follows describes a single T cell receptor beta chain. Its antigen is currently unknown. The record originates from a study of pediatric ulcerative colitis. Study results and caveats: A couple of patients' blood samples yielded substantially fewer templates. Two rectal CDR3 clonotypes occurred in all ulcerative colitis patients.

Produced via immunoSEQ multiplex PCR; TCRdb's table is partial and in-frame only. The profile shows over 45,000 clones, about 79% of them singletons. During colonoscopy, one to two rectal pinch biopsies were collected. Before the diagnostic colonoscopy, ulcerative colitis patients were free of immunosuppressive medication. The clonotype comes from a girl aged 5-17 years with moderate ulcerative colitis. Sequencing used gut tissue.

This CDR3 reads CASSQDSGRVEAFF. The DNA for the CDR3 is TGCGCCAGCAGCCAAGATTCTGGGAGGGTTGAAGCTTTCTTT. J is TRBJ1-1 and V is TRBV4-3; D unresolved. The CDR3 totals 14 residues. Germline V gene sequence: CDR1 LGHNA, CDR2 YSLEER. V was trimmed by 0 bases and J by 7 bases, leaving 12 bases between them.